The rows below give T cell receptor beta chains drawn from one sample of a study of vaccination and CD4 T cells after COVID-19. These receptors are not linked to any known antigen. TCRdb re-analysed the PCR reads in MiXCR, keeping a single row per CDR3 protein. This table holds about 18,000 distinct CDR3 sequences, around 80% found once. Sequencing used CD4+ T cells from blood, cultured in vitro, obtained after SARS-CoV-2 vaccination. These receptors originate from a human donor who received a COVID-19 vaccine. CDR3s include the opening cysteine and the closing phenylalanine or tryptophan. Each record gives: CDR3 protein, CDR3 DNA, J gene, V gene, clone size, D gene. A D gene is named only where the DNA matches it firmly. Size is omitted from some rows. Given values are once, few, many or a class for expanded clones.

CDR3 protein: CASSPYRAGANVLTF
CDR3 DNA: TGTGCCAGCAGTCCCTATAGGGCTGGGGCCAACGTCCTGACTTTC
J gene: TRBJ2-6
V gene: TRBV27
clone size: .
D gene: .

CDR3 protein: CASSERTSGTYNEQFF
CDR3 DNA: TGTGCCAGCAGTGAAAGGACTAGCGGGACTTACAATGAGCAGTTCTTC
J gene: TRBJ2-1
V gene: TRBV6-1
clone size: .
D gene: TRBD2

CDR3 protein: CASSPTGGRGQPQHF
CDR3 DNA: TGTGCCAGCAGCCCGACAGGGGGCCGGGGTCAGCCCCAGCATTTT
J gene: TRBJ1-5
V gene: TRBV7-2
clone size: .
D gene: TRBD1

CDR3 protein: CASSRDRDSGANVLTF
CDR3 DNA: TGTGCCAGTAGTAGGGACAGGGACTCTGGGGCCAACGTCCTGACTTTC
J gene: TRBJ2-6
V gene: TRBV19
clone size: few
D gene: TRBD1

CDR3 protein: CASSIEIRTDPYGYTF
CDR3 DNA: TGTGCCAGCAGCATTGAAATCCGGACAGATCCCTATGGCTACACCTTC
J gene: TRBJ1-2
V gene: TRBV5-4
clone size: once
D gene: .

CDR3 protein: CSAQGQENTEAFF
CDR3 DNA: TGCAGTGCTCAGGGACAGGAAAACACTGAAGCTTTCTTT
J gene: TRBJ1-1
V gene: TRBV20-1
clone size: .
D gene: TRBD1

CDR3 protein: CASSQGTPTGELFF
CDR3 DNA: TGCGCCAGCAGCCAAGGGACACCCACCGGGGAGCTGTTTTTT
J gene: TRBJ2-2
V gene: TRBV4-1
clone size: .
D gene: .

CDR3 protein: CASSLSPVDTQYF
CDR3 DNA: TGTGCCAGCAGCTTATCTCCCGTCGATACGCAGTATTTT
J gene: TRBJ2-3
V gene: TRBV7-3
clone size: .
D gene: .

CDR3 protein: CSARARGRTGELFF
CDR3 DNA: TGCAGTGCTAGAGCAAGGGGTAGGACCGGGGAGCTGTTTTTT
J gene: TRBJ2-2
V gene: TRBV20-1
clone size: .
D gene: .

CDR3 protein: CASSTDRGLGYTF
CDR3 DNA: TGTGCCAGTAGTACCGACAGGGGGCTCGGCTACACCTTC
J gene: TRBJ1-2
V gene: TRBV19
clone size: .
D gene: TRBD1

CDR3 protein: CASSNSGEETQYF
CDR3 DNA: TGTGCCAGCAGCAATAGCGGGGAAGAGACCCAGTACTTC
J gene: TRBJ2-5
V gene: TRBV12-3/TRBV12-4
clone size: .
D gene: TRBD2

CDR3 protein: CASSVGQGDTEAFF
CDR3 DNA: TGTGCCAGCAGCGTAGGACAGGGGGACACTGAAGCTTTCTTT
J gene: TRBJ1-1
V gene: TRBV9
clone size: .
D gene: TRBD1

CDR3 protein: CASSYQAGGPLDTGELFF
CDR3 DNA: TGTGCCAGCAGTTATCAAGCGGGGGGTCCTCTGGACACCGGGGAGCTGTTTTTT
J gene: TRBJ2-2
V gene: TRBV6-5
clone size: .
D gene: TRBD2

CDR3 protein: CASSPAGLRGYTF
CDR3 DNA: TGTGCCAGCAGCCCAGCGGGGTTGAGAGGCTACACCTTC
J gene: TRBJ1-2
V gene: TRBV12-3/TRBV12-4
clone size: once
D gene: .

CDR3 protein: CASSPVGQGAKYSNQPQHF
CDR3 DNA: .
J gene: TRBJ1-5
V gene: TRBV21-1
clone size: .
D gene: .

CDR3 protein: CAISESGEGHNEQFF
CDR3 DNA: TGTGCCATCAGTGAGTCGGGGGAGGGGCACAATGAGCAGTTCTTC
J gene: TRBJ2-1
V gene: TRBV10-3
clone size: .
D gene: TRBD2

CDR3 protein: CSVERGTGNTIYF
CDR3 DNA: TGCAGCGTTGAAAGGGGTACTGGAAACACCATATATTTT
J gene: TRBJ1-3
V gene: TRBV29-1
clone size: once
D gene: .

CDR3 protein: CASSRTGASSYNEQFF
CDR3 DNA: TGTGCCAGCAGCAGAACAGGTGCTAGCTCCTACAATGAGCAGTTCTTC
J gene: TRBJ2-1
V gene: TRBV7-2
clone size: .
D gene: .

CDR3 protein: CATSDRAGGEETQYF
CDR3 DNA: TGTGCCACCAGTGATCGGGCAGGGGGGGAGGAGACCCAGTACTTC
J gene: TRBJ2-5
V gene: TRBV24-1
clone size: .
D gene: .

CDR3 protein: CASSPQGSNEKLFF
CDR3 DNA: TGTGCCAGCAGCCCCCAGGGGAGCAATGAAAAACTGTTTTTT
J gene: TRBJ1-4
V gene: TRBV7-8
clone size: .
D gene: .

CDR3 protein: CASSWGKQGPRPAFF
CDR3 DNA: TGTGCCAGCAGCTGGGGGAAACAGGGACCCCGCCCAGCTTTCTTT
J gene: TRBJ1-1
V gene: TRBV7-3
clone size: .
D gene: .

CDR3 protein: CSVGSESNQPQHF
CDR3 DNA: TGCAGCGTGGGCAGTGAAAGCAATCAGCCCCAGCATTTT
J gene: TRBJ1-5
V gene: TRBV29-1
clone size: .
D gene: .

CDR3 protein: CASSLGGGTGGQPQHF
CDR3 DNA: TGTGCCAGCAGCTTAGGGGGGGGGACAGGGGGTCAGCCCCAGCATTTT
J gene: TRBJ1-5
V gene: TRBV7-9
clone size: .
D gene: TRBD1

CDR3 protein: CSVYDKVEYGYTF
CDR3 DNA: TGCAGCGTGTACGACAAGGTGGAATATGGCTACACCTTC
J gene: TRBJ1-2
V gene: TRBV29-1
clone size: .
D gene: .

CDR3 protein: CASSLRQNYGYTF
CDR3 DNA: TGTGCCAGCAGTTTACGGCAAAACTATGGCTACACCTTC
J gene: TRBJ1-2
V gene: TRBV27
clone size: few
D gene: .

CDR3 protein: CASSVDRVDEQYF
CDR3 DNA: TGTGCCAGCAGTGTGGACAGGGTGGACGAGCAGTACTTC
J gene: TRBJ2-7
V gene: TRBV12-3/TRBV12-4
clone size: .
D gene: TRBD1

CDR3 protein: CASSHTPGQGYTLKSPLHF
CDR3 DNA: TGTGCCAGCAGCCACACGCCAGGACAGGGATATACCCTTAAATCACCCCTCCACTTT
J gene: TRBJ1-6
V gene: TRBV6-1
clone size: .
D gene: TRBD1

CDR3 protein: CATSDFTSGGQETQYF
CDR3 DNA: TGTGCCACCAGTGATTTTACTAGCGGGGGACAAGAGACCCAGTACTTC
J gene: TRBJ2-5
V gene: TRBV24-1
clone size: .
D gene: TRBD2

CDR3 protein: CATTFVGLAPGELFF
CDR3 DNA: TGTGCCACCACCTTCGTCGGACTAGCGCCGGGGGAGCTGTTTTTT
J gene: TRBJ2-2
V gene: TRBV15
clone size: once
D gene: TRBD2

CDR3 protein: CAISEMGEQWPQHF
CDR3 DNA: TGTGCCATCAGTGAGATGGGGGAACAGTGGCCCCAGCATTTT
J gene: TRBJ1-5
V gene: TRBV10-3
clone size: .
D gene: .

CDR3 protein: CASSPQISYGYTF
CDR3 DNA: TGTGCCAGCAGTCCACAAATTTCCTATGGCTACACCTTC
J gene: TRBJ1-2
V gene: TRBV5-4
clone size: .
D gene: .

CDR3 protein: CSAPLTGVIDTQYF
CDR3 DNA: TGCAGTGCTCCCCTGACAGGGGTAATAGATACGCAGTATTTT
J gene: TRBJ2-3
V gene: TRBV20-1
clone size: .
D gene: TRBD1

CDR3 protein: CASGVSGTGLFF
CDR3 DNA: TGTGCTAGTGGCGTTAGCGGGACAGGGCTTTTCTTT
J gene: TRBJ1-1
V gene: TRBV12-5
clone size: .
D gene: TRBD1

CDR3 protein: CASSDKVGYGYTF
CDR3 DNA: TGTGCCAGCAGTGACAAAGTGGGCTATGGCTACACCTTC
J gene: TRBJ1-2
V gene: TRBV12-3/TRBV12-4
clone size: .
D gene: .

CDR3 protein: CASSERGAGNQPQHF
CDR3 DNA: TGTGCCAGCAGCGAGCGGGGCGCAGGGAATCAGCCCCAGCATTTT
J gene: TRBJ1-5
V gene: TRBV2
clone size: .
D gene: .

CDR3 protein: CSVTRYSGFSGNTIYF
CDR3 DNA: TGCAGTGTCACCCGCTACTCAGGGTTCTCTGGAAACACCATATATTTT
J gene: TRBJ1-3
V gene: TRBV20-1
clone size: .
D gene: .

CDR3 protein: CASSIRRGYGYTF
CDR3 DNA: TGTGCCAGCAGTATTCGACGGGGCTATGGCTACACCTTC
J gene: TRBJ1-2
V gene: TRBV6-1
clone size: .
D gene: .

CDR3 protein: CASSSQVDNSPLHF
CDR3 DNA: TGTGCCAGCAGCTCACAGGTAGATAATTCACCCCTCCACTTT
J gene: TRBJ1-6
V gene: TRBV5-4
clone size: few
D gene: .

CDR3 protein: CASSESGVAQETQYF
CDR3 DNA: TGTGCCAGCAGTGAGTCAGGGGTGGCCCAAGAGACCCAGTACTTC
J gene: TRBJ2-5
V gene: TRBV6-1
clone size: .
D gene: .

CDR3 protein: CASSSGVQETQYF
CDR3 DNA: TGTGCCAGCAGCTCAGGCGTCCAAGAGACCCAGTACTTC
J gene: TRBJ2-5
V gene: TRBV12-3/TRBV12-4
clone size: few
D gene: .

CDR3 protein: CSAKSGQGSETQYF
CDR3 DNA: TGCAGTGCTAAATCGGGACAGGGGAGCGAGACCCAGTACTTC
J gene: TRBJ2-5
V gene: TRBV20-1
clone size: .
D gene: TRBD1

CDR3 protein: CSAEGREADTQYF
CDR3 DNA: TGCAGTGCTGAAGGCAGGGAAGCAGATACGCAGTATTTT
J gene: TRBJ2-3
V gene: TRBV20-1
clone size: .
D gene: .

CDR3 protein: CATSDTGTGGGYTF
CDR3 DNA: TGTGCCACCAGTGACACCGGGACAGGGGGAGGCTACACCTTC
J gene: TRBJ1-2
V gene: TRBV24-1
clone size: few
D gene: TRBD1

CDR3 protein: CASSLNSVGQGAQETQYF
CDR3 DNA: TGTGCCAGCAGCTTAAATTCGGTCGGACAGGGGGCACAAGAGACCCAGTACTTC
J gene: TRBJ2-5
V gene: TRBV7-8
clone size: .
D gene: TRBD1

CDR3 protein: CASGLPAGQTLNYGYTF
CDR3 DNA: TGTGCTAGTGGTTTGCCCGCGGGACAGACCCTAAACTATGGCTACACCTTC
J gene: TRBJ1-2
V gene: TRBV12-5
clone size: .
D gene: TRBD1

CDR3 protein: CASSALGAGDYGYTF
CDR3 DNA: TGTGCCAGCAGTGCACTCGGGGCCGGGGACTATGGCTACACCTTC
J gene: TRBJ1-2
V gene: TRBV2
clone size: .
D gene: .

CDR3 protein: CSARRVEGYGYTF
CDR3 DNA: TGCAGTGCTAGGCGGGTAGAAGGCTATGGCTACACCTTC
J gene: TRBJ1-2
V gene: TRBV20-1
clone size: once
D gene: .

CDR3 protein: CASMGFYGLGGGYTF
CDR3 DNA: TGTGCCAGCATGGGTTTCTATGGTTTAGGGGGAGGCTACACCTTC
J gene: TRBJ1-2
V gene: TRBV6-1
clone size: .
D gene: .